These 3 T cell receptor beta chains were all obtained from the same sample, sequenced in a study of vaccination and CD4 T cells after COVID-19. Oncomine TCR Beta short-read sequencing was applied to DNA from cultured CD4+ T cells. One entry per CDR3 protein results from TCRdb running MiXCR on the PCR reads. Here the sample spans roughly 12,000 distinct CDR3 sequences, approximately 46% being singletons. Their antigens remain unidentified. The treatment is: approximately 10-day PBMC culture with coronavirus spike peptide pools or control peptides (ViraFEST assay). The material sequenced was CD4+ T cells from blood, cultured in vitro. The receptors derive from a human donor who had recovered from COVID-19.

This clonotype appeared a few times. CDR3 sequence (DNA): TGCAGTGCGGGCAAGTCGAGGGGGCGATTACCTCAAGAGACCCAGTACTTC. Encoded protein: CSAGKSRGRLPQETQYF. The rearrangement links TRBV20-1 to TRBJ2-5, with 7 positions matching TRBD1. V dropped 6 bases and J dropped 2; count of bases not matched to a gene: 18. CDR1 and CDR2 from the germline V gene are DFQATT and SNEGSKA (reference sequence). The CDR3 is 17 amino acids.

A few counts support this clonotype. The V and J genes are TRBV28 and TRBJ2-3, with 10 nucleotides matching TRBD2. This CDR3 has 16 residues. V lost 4 bases and J lost 4; bases outside the gene matches: 8. Germline values: CDR1 MDHEN, CDR2 SYDVKM. The CDR3: CASSSLAGGGADTQYF. DNA for the CDR3: TGTGCCAGCAGTTCATTAGCGGGGGGCGGCGCAGATACGCAGTATTTT.

The V call is TRBV12-3 or TRBV12-4, the J call TRBJ1-5, with D uncertain. V lost 5 bases to trimming and J lost 15 bases, with 20 bases between them. This CDR3 spans 13 amino acids. The CDR3 here is CASSSSTETVLHF. The CDR3 DNA reads TGTGCCAGCAGTAGCTCGACGGAGACCGTTTTGCATTTT.